The rows below give T cell receptor beta chains drawn from one sample of a study of shared clonotypes between healthy human individuals. Method: immunoSEQ multiplex PCR; TCRdb's copy keeps in-frame clones and lacks some. The repertoire holds a few million clones, with around 90% as singletons. Input material: naive CD4+ T cells sorted from blood. Source of these receptors: a man aged 18 to 30 in good health. Both conserved end residues are part of each CDR3. A D gene is named only where the DNA matches it firmly. Size is omitted from some rows. Given values are once, few, many or a class for expanded clones.

j_call clone_size v_call d_call cdr3_nt cdr3_aa
TRBJ1-5 once TRBV7-9 - TGTGCCAGCAGCTTAGGATACTCAGGGTACCCCCAGCATTTT CASSLGYSGYPQHF
TRBJ2-3 - TRBV9 TRBD1 TGTGCCAGCAGCGTAGCTATGGGACAGGCCCTCAAGGATACGCAGTATTTT CASSVAMGQALKDTQYF
TRBJ1-1 - TRBV6-5 TRBD1 TGTGCCAGCAGTCCCGGGACAGGGGCGCGAGTTGAAGCTTTCTTT CASSPGTGARVEAFF
TRBJ2-7 - TRBV27 - TGTGCCAGCAGTTACCGATACTCCTACGAGCAGTACTTC CASSYRYSYEQYF
TRBJ1-4 - TRBV10-3 - TGTGCCATCAGTGAGATGGGGGGGACTAATGAAAAACTGTTTTTT CAISEMGGTNEKLFF
TRBJ1-1 few TRBV2 TRBD1 TGTGCCAGCAGCCCACAGGGGGTGGGGACTGAAGCTTTCTTT CASSPQGVGTEAFF
TRBJ1-4 - TRBV5-1 - TGCGCCAGCAGCTTGCGTGGGGGTGATGAAAAACTGTTTTTT CASSLRGGDEKLFF
TRBJ1-2 - TRBV6-5 TRBD1 TGTGCCAGCAGTTCCCAGGGGGCGGGAGGCTACACCTTC CASSSQGAGGYTF
TRBJ2-7 - TRBV15 TRBD2 TGTGCCACCAGCACGGCGGGAGGGGGAAGTTACGAGCAGTACTTC CATSTAGGGSYEQYF
TRBJ2-7 once TRBV10-3 - TGTGCCATCAGTCCTGGCGTAGAGGGTTACGAGCAGTACTTC CAISPGVEGYEQYF
TRBJ2-1 - TRBV2 - TGTGCCAGCAGTGATTCGGTTCTATCGCAGTTCTTC CASSDSVLSQFF
TRBJ2-5 - TRBV5-6 - TGTGCCAGCAGCTTGGTTGCGGTCCAAGAGACCCAGTACTTC CASSLVAVQETQYF
TRBJ2-1 - TRBV29-1 - TGCAGCGTCATGGACGGGAGCCACAATGAGCAGTTCTTC CSVMDGSHNEQFF
TRBJ1-2 - TRBV7-9 TRBD1 TGTGCCAGCAGCTCAGTATACAGGGGGCGTTTGGACTATGGCTACACCTTC CASSSVYRGRLDYGYTF
TRBJ2-7 - TRBV7-9 TRBD1 TGTGCCAGCAGCGCGAGACAGGGCTACGAGCAGTACTTC CASSARQGYEQYF
TRBJ2-3 - TRBV4-1 TRBD2 TGCGCCAGCAGCCGACTAGCGGACACTAGCACAGATACGCAGTATTTT CASSRLADTSTDTQYF
TRBJ1-2 - TRBV6-1 - TGTGCTATGATGGGCACAGGCGGCTACACCTTC CAMMGTGGYTF
TRBJ1-2 - TRBV30 - TGTGCCTGGAGTGCTGCGCAGAACTATGGCTACACCTTC CAWSAAQNYGYTF
TRBJ1-6 - TRBV6-1 - TGTGCCAGCAGTGAGTTTAGGGGGGCGTATTCACCCCTCCACTTT CASSEFRGAYSPLHF
TRBJ1-2 - TRBV7-2 TRBD1 TGTGCCAGCAGCTCTCAGAAAAACAGGGGCGGCACTAACTATGGCTACACCTTC CASSSQKNRGGTNYGYTF
TRBJ2-7 - TRBV20-1 - TGCAGTGCTAGAGATTACCGCGAGCAGTACTTC CSARDYREQYF
TRBJ1-5 few TRBV10-2 - TGCGCCAGCAGTGACAGCCGAAGGGAGCCCCAGCATTTT CASSDSRREPQHF
TRBJ1-6 - TRBV4-1 TRBD1 TGCGCCAGCAGCCTCCGGGACAGGGAAGCCCCCCTCCACTTT CASSLRDREAPLHF
TRBJ2-5 few TRBV11-2 TRBD1 TGTGCCAGCAGCCTCAGACAGGGGGTGGTGGAGACCCAGTACTTC CASSLRQGVVETQYF
TRBJ1-3 - TRBV5-6 TRBD1 TGTGCCAGCAGCTTGGGGGACAGGGGGCTTTCTGGAAACACCATATATTTT CASSLGDRGLSGNTIYF
TRBJ2-3 - TRBV29-1 - TGCAGCGTTGAATTCCCTGCCACAGATACGCAGTATTTT CSVEFPATDTQYF
TRBJ2-7 - TRBV10-3 TRBD1 TGTGCCATCAGCGCACAGGGGATAGGGTACGAGCAGTACTTC CAISAQGIGYEQYF
TRBJ1-5 - TRBV29-1 - TGCAGCGTTCGGGATAGCAATCAGCCCCAGCATTTT CSVRDSNQPQHF
TRBJ1-5 few TRBV7-6 - TGTGCCAGCAGCTTAGCTGGTGGGGCGGGTCAGCCCCAGCATTTT CASSLAGGAGQPQHF
TRBJ1-2 - TRBV18 - TGTGCCAGCTCACCACCTCGTGAGGACACAGCTTCTAACTATGGCTACACCTTC CASSPPREDTASNYGYTF
TRBJ2-6 - TRBV19 TRBD1 TGTGCCAGTATTCCCGGGACAGGGGTTGCTGGGGCCAACGTCCTGACTTTC CASIPGTGVAGANVLTF
TRBJ1-2 - TRBV6-5 - TGTGCCAGCAGTCGGACGGGGGACTATGGCTACACCTTC CASSRTGDYGYTF
TRBJ1-2 - TRBV29-1 TRBD1 TGCAGCGTTGCCGGTGACAGGGATGGCTCCTATGGCTACACCTTC CSVAGDRDGSYGYTF
TRBJ1-1 few TRBV9 - TGTGCCAGCAGCGTAGTGGAGGAGCATGGGGCTGAAGCTTTCTTT CASSVVEEHGAEAFF
TRBJ1-2 - TRBV19 - TGTGCCACCGTAGACCGACAAGGACTCTATGGCTACACCTTC CATVDRQGLYGYTF
TRBJ1-2 - TRBV19 - TGTGCCAGTAGTGCCGCAAACTATGGCTACACCTTC CASSAANYGYTF
TRBJ1-4 - TRBV7-8 TRBD1 TGTGCCAGCAGCCGGGACAGGGGTTTAGATGAAAAACTGTTTTTT CASSRDRGLDEKLFF
TRBJ2-7 - TRBV6-5 TRBD1 TGTGCCAGCAGTCTCCGGGACAGTCCCTACGAGCAGTACTTC CASSLRDSPYEQYF
TRBJ2-4 - TRBV27 - TGTGCCAGCAGTTTATACGGGGACGGTCTAGCCAAAAACATTCAGTACTTC CASSLYGDGLAKNIQYF
TRBJ2-1 once TRBV23-1 TRBD2 TGCGCGAGGGCCGGGGGGAACAATGAGCAGTTCTTC CARAGGNNEQFF
TRBJ1-4 once TRBV6-5 TRBD1 TGTGCCAGCAGTCGGACAGGGCCTAATGAAAAACTGTTTTTT CASSRTGPNEKLFF
TRBJ2-4 - TRBV30 - TGTGCCTGGAGTACCCCTGTGGACGCCCACATTCAGTACTTC CAWSTPVDAHIQYF
TRBJ2-3 - TRBV11-2 TRBD2 TGTGCCAGCAGCTCCCGGACTAGCGGGACTAGCACAGATACGCAGTATTTT CASSSRTSGTSTDTQYF